This T cell receptor beta chain stems from a study of control samples from healthy donors and cancer patients. Profiling relied on immunoSEQ multiplex PCR, and the TCRdb table lists in-frame clones only, not all of them. The sample yields more than 85,000 clones, 83% seen once. The ends lost 1 base at V and 4 bases at J; junction bases unmatched: 8. CDR1 SGHTA and CDR2 FQGNSA come from the germline V gene. The CDR3 has 16 amino acids. The origin of this receptor is a woman aged 45 to 65 in good health. Sequenced input: blood. The rearrangement uses TRBV7-2 and TRBJ1-1; TRBD1 matches 8 bases. CDR3 sequence reads: CASSLDLSGGGTEAFF. The CDR3 DNA is TGTGCCAGCAGCTTAGACTTGTCAGGGGGCGGCACTGAAGCTTTCTTT. Full variable domain (rest looked up from reference TRBV7-2 and TRBJ1-1): GAGVSQSPSNKVTEKGKDVELRCDPISGHTALYWYRQSLGQGLEFLIYFQGNSAPDKSGLPSDRFSAERTGGSVSTLTIQRTQQEDSAVYLCASSLDLSGGGTEAFFGQGTRLTVV.